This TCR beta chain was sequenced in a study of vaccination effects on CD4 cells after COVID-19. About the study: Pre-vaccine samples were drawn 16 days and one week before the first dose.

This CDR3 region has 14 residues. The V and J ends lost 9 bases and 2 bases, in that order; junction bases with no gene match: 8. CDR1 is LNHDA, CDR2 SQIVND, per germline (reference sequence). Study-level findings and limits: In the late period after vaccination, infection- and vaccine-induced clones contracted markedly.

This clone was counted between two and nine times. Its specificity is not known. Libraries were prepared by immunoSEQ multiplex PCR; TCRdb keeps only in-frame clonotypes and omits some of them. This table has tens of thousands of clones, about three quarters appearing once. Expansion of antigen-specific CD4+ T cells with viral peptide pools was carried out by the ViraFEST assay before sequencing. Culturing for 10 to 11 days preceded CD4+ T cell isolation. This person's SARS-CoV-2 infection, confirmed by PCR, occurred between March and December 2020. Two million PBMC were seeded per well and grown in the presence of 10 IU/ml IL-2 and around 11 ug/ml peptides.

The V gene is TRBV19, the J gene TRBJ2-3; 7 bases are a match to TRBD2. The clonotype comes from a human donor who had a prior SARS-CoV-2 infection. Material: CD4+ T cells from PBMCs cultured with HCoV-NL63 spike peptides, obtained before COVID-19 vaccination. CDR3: CASQPGLLTDTQYF. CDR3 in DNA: TGTGCCAGCCAACCGGGACTACTCACAGATACGCAGTATTTT.